A selection of T cell receptor beta chains follows, all from one sample in a study of shared clonotypes between healthy human individuals. The protocol was immunoSEQ multiplex PCR, while the TCRdb copy is restricted to in-frame clones and leaves out a portion. The data contain about 2 million clones, around 96% of them seen just once; the ten biggest clones take up approximately 1.2%. The sample comprised naive CD8+ T cells sorted from blood. Every receptor here comes from a man aged 18-30 years in good health. Both conserved end residues are part of each CDR3. Each record gives: clone size, J gene, V gene, D gene, CDR3 DNA, CDR3 protein. The D gene is left open where the match is weak. A clone size is listed for some rows: how often the clone was seen (once, few, many), or a class if it is expanded.

clone_size: NA; j_call: TRBJ2-1; v_call: TRBV4-3; d_call: TRBD2; cdr3_nt: TGCGCCAGCAGCCAGATACTAGCGGACCTCGACAGTGAGCAGTTCTTC; cdr3_aa: CASSQILADLDSEQFF
clone_size: NA; j_call: TRBJ2-3; v_call: TRBV9; d_call: NA; cdr3_nt: TGTGCCAGCAGCGTAGGATTGTGGGAGAACACAGATACGCAGTATTTT; cdr3_aa: CASSVGLWENTDTQYF
clone_size: NA; j_call: TRBJ2-4; v_call: TRBV5-1; d_call: NA; cdr3_nt: TGCGCCAGCAGCTTGGCCCGGCAGGGGAGCGACATTCAGTACTTC; cdr3_aa: CASSLARQGSDIQYF
clone_size: once; j_call: TRBJ2-7; v_call: TRBV4-1; d_call: TRBD1; cdr3_nt: TGCGCCAGCAGCCCCGGACAGGGGACCACCTACGAGCAGTACTTC; cdr3_aa: CASSPGQGTTYEQYF
clone_size: once; j_call: TRBJ2-7; v_call: TRBV19; d_call: NA; cdr3_nt: TGTGCCAGTAGTCTTCAAGGGGGGATGCACGAGCAGTACTTC; cdr3_aa: CASSLQGGMHEQYF
clone_size: few; j_call: TRBJ2-7; v_call: TRBV19; d_call: TRBD1; cdr3_nt: TGTGCCAGTAGTCCCGGGACAGAGAGCTCCTACGAGCAGTACTTC; cdr3_aa: CASSPGTESSYEQYF
clone_size: NA; j_call: TRBJ2-7; v_call: TRBV29-1; d_call: NA; cdr3_nt: TGCAGCGTTGAACAGGCCTCCTACGAGCAGTACTTC; cdr3_aa: CSVEQASYEQYF
clone_size: once; j_call: TRBJ2-5; v_call: TRBV28; d_call: NA; cdr3_nt: TGTGCCAGCGAGGACAGTACGCAAGAGACCCAGTACTTC; cdr3_aa: CASEDSTQETQYF
clone_size: NA; j_call: TRBJ2-1; v_call: TRBV5-1; d_call: TRBD1; cdr3_nt: TGCGCCAGCCAACCACCGGGACAGGGGAACAATGAGCAGTTCTTC; cdr3_aa: CASQPPGQGNNEQFF
clone_size: NA; j_call: TRBJ2-7; v_call: TRBV4-1; d_call: NA; cdr3_nt: TGCGCCAGCAGCCTATACCGGGGAGCCGAGCAGTACTTC; cdr3_aa: CASSLYRGAEQYF
clone_size: once; j_call: TRBJ2-7; v_call: TRBV27; d_call: TRBD2; cdr3_nt: TGTGCCAGCGTCGGGGGGGTCCACGAGCAGTACTTC; cdr3_aa: CASVGGVHEQYF
clone_size: NA; j_call: TRBJ2-1; v_call: TRBV4-1; d_call: NA; cdr3_nt: TGCGCCAGCAGCCAAGAACGGCGACTTGGGAATGAGCAGTTCTTC; cdr3_aa: CASSQERRLGNEQFF
clone_size: NA; j_call: TRBJ2-1; v_call: TRBV4-1; d_call: TRBD2; cdr3_nt: TGCGCCAGCAGCCAAGCGACTAGCGGGATTGGGAACAATGAGCAGTTCTTC; cdr3_aa: CASSQATSGIGNNEQFF
clone_size: NA; j_call: TRBJ1-3; v_call: TRBV9; d_call: TRBD1; cdr3_nt: TGTGCCAGCAGCGTAGCTACTGGGACAGGGGTTGTTGACACCATATATTTT; cdr3_aa: CASSVATGTGVVDTIYF
clone_size: NA; j_call: TRBJ1-1; v_call: TRBV19; d_call: TRBD1; cdr3_nt: TGTGCCAGTAATGACAGGGGGGGACGCACTGAAGCTTTCTTT; cdr3_aa: CASNDRGGRTEAFF
clone_size: NA; j_call: TRBJ2-5; v_call: TRBV14; d_call: NA; cdr3_nt: TGTGCCAGCAGCCGAGGGACCGTCTACGTCCAAGAGACCCAGTACTTC; cdr3_aa: CASSRGTVYVQETQYF
clone_size: NA; j_call: TRBJ2-5; v_call: TRBV7-7; d_call: NA; cdr3_nt: TGTGCTAGCAGCTTAGCTCCAGGGACGAGGGAGACCCAGTACTTC; cdr3_aa: CASSLAPGTRETQYF
clone_size: NA; j_call: TRBJ2-2; v_call: TRBV7-9; d_call: NA; cdr3_nt: TGTGCCAGCAGCCCCCCGTCATACACCGGGGAGCTGTTTTTT; cdr3_aa: CASSPPSYTGELFF
clone_size: few; j_call: TRBJ1-4; v_call: TRBV6-6; d_call: NA; cdr3_nt: TGTGCCAGCAGTTACTCGATGGGGAGTCCGAATGAAAAACTGTTTTTT; cdr3_aa: CASSYSMGSPNEKLFF
clone_size: NA; j_call: TRBJ1-1; v_call: TRBV4-1; d_call: NA; cdr3_nt: TGCGCCAGCAGCCATGGGACCTTGAACACTGAAGCTTTCTTT; cdr3_aa: CASSHGTLNTEAFF
clone_size: NA; j_call: TRBJ2-7; v_call: TRBV7-6; d_call: NA; cdr3_nt: TGTGCCAGCAGCTTAGAGGATGGGGCCTCCTACGAGCAGTACTTC; cdr3_aa: CASSLEDGASYEQYF
clone_size: NA; j_call: TRBJ1-2; v_call: TRBV6-5; d_call: TRBD1; cdr3_nt: TGTGCCAGCAGCCCGACAGGGGTGTCGGGGGGCTACACCTTC; cdr3_aa: CASSPTGVSGGYTF
clone_size: NA; j_call: TRBJ1-3; v_call: TRBV7-9; d_call: NA; cdr3_nt: TGTGCCAGCAGCTCATCCCGGGTTGGAAAAACCAACTCTGGAAACACCATATATTTT; cdr3_aa: CASSSSRVGKTNSGNTIYF
clone_size: NA; j_call: TRBJ2-7; v_call: TRBV5-4; d_call: TRBD1; cdr3_nt: TGTGCCAGCAGCCACGGACAGGGATCCTACGAGCAGTACTTC; cdr3_aa: CASSHGQGSYEQYF
clone_size: few; j_call: TRBJ2-7; v_call: TRBV30; d_call: NA; cdr3_nt: TGTGCCTGGAGTGTAAACCCTAGCCCTAGCTCCTACGAGCAGTACTTC; cdr3_aa: CAWSVNPSPSSYEQYF
clone_size: NA; j_call: TRBJ2-7; v_call: TRBV28; d_call: NA; cdr3_nt: TGTGCCAGCAGTTTATGGGGGCTTTACGAGCAGTACTTC; cdr3_aa: CASSLWGLYEQYF
clone_size: NA; j_call: TRBJ2-7; v_call: TRBV18; d_call: TRBD2; cdr3_nt: TGTGCCAGCTCACCATCGGGAGGATTTACCTACGAGCAGTACTTC; cdr3_aa: CASSPSGGFTYEQYF
clone_size: NA; j_call: TRBJ1-1; v_call: TRBV4-1; d_call: NA; cdr3_nt: TGCGCCAGCAGCCAAGGGACCCTTCACACTGAAGCTTTCTTT; cdr3_aa: CASSQGTLHTEAFF
clone_size: NA; j_call: TRBJ2-1; v_call: TRBV19; d_call: TRBD1; cdr3_nt: TGTGCCAGTAGTATAGGGAACCCGACAGGGTTTGAGCAGTTCTTC; cdr3_aa: CASSIGNPTGFEQFF
clone_size: NA; j_call: TRBJ2-7; v_call: TRBV9; d_call: NA; cdr3_nt: TGTGCCAGCAGCACGGGACAAGGATACGAGCAGTACTTC; cdr3_aa: CASSTGQGYEQYF
clone_size: NA; j_call: TRBJ2-7; v_call: TRBV7-9; d_call: TRBD2; cdr3_nt: TGTGCCAGCACGCTTCTAGCGGGAGACGAGCAGTACTTC; cdr3_aa: CASTLLAGDEQYF
clone_size: NA; j_call: TRBJ1-3; v_call: TRBV28; d_call: TRBD1; cdr3_nt: TGTGCCAGCAGTTCGACAGGGGGTGGAAACACCATATATTTT; cdr3_aa: CASSSTGGGNTIYF
clone_size: NA; j_call: TRBJ2-3; v_call: TRBV19; d_call: NA; cdr3_nt: TGTGCCAGTAGTATACTGGCCTTGGGCACAGATACGCAGTATTTT; cdr3_aa: CASSILALGTDTQYF
clone_size: NA; j_call: TRBJ2-3; v_call: TRBV29-1; d_call: NA; cdr3_nt: TGCAGCGGGGTCACAGATACGCAGTATTTT; cdr3_aa: CSGVTDTQYF
clone_size: NA; j_call: TRBJ2-7; v_call: TRBV4-1; d_call: NA; cdr3_nt: TGCGCCAGCAGCCAAAACCCGACAGCCTACGAGCAGTACTTC; cdr3_aa: CASSQNPTAYEQYF
clone_size: NA; j_call: TRBJ2-1; v_call: TRBV19; d_call: NA; cdr3_nt: TGTGCCAGTAGTTCCAAGTCCCCCAATGAGCAGTTCTTC; cdr3_aa: CASSSKSPNEQFF